Each of the 5 T cell receptor beta chains below was sequenced from the same sample in a study of T cells in Graves' hyperthyroidism and ophthalmopathy. Amplification yielded TCR beta CDR3 regions, with RNA transcripts as the source. RT-PCR in the first round (using the HTBI primer set) targeted the TCR CDR3. A single record per CDR3 protein comes from TCRdb applying MiXCR to the multiplex PCR reads. The sample includes roughly 400,000 distinct CDR3 sequences, around 25% of them seen just once. The sequenced material came from blood. Receptor source: a man over 45 with Graves' hyperthyroidism.

The chain employs TRBV27 and TRBJ2-1; possibly TRBD1 for D (6 bases). Germline V gene lookup returns CDR1 MNHEY and CDR2 SMNVEV (reference sequence). Trimming took off 5 bases at V and 9 bases at J, with 14 bases between the two ends. The CDR3 totals 13 residues. The CDR3 loop reads CASSNRGGFEQFF. The CDR3 region has the DNA TGTGCCAGCAGTAATCGTGGGGGCTTTGAGCAGTTCTTC.

This clonotype showed up just a few times. The rearrangement uses TRBV7-6 and TRBJ2-4; D ambiguous. The CDR3 is made up of 16 amino acids. CDR1 and CDR2 from the germline V gene are SGHVS and FNYEAQ. Trimming left V 5 bases short and J 6 bases short, with 20 bases between. The CDR3 bases are TGTGCCAGCAGCCCAGCCCCCGACCTGGGGTTAAACATTCAGTACTTC. Translated, it gives CASSPAPDLGLNIQYF.

This clonotype was recorded a few times. The chain recombines TRBV6-1 with TRBJ2-1; TRBD2 might be the D (6 bases). Germline V gene data show CDR1 as MNHNS and CDR2 as SASEGT. The ends were cut back, 4 bases at V and 2 bases at J, with 12 bases in the middle. The CDR3 is 15 residues long. The DNA for the CDR3 is TGTGCCAGCAGTGTTGTGGGAGGAACCTACAATGAGCAGTTCTTC. As protein: CASSVVGGTYNEQFF.

Ten or more counts support this clonotype. The chain couples TRBV28 to TRBJ2-7, with 8 bases lining up with TRBD1. This CDR3 comprises 15 residues. The J segment lost 6 bases and the V segment lost 5 bases, leaving 12 bases of the junction unmatched. The germline gives CDR1 MDHEN, CDR2 SYDVKM. CDR3 DNA sequence: TGTGCCAGCAGTACGGAGATGGACAGGGTCAGCGAGCAGTACTTC. This sequence encodes CASSTEMDRVSEQYF.

With regard to this clonotype: This clone may be a read error of a much larger clone one base away. The chain links TRBV18 to TRBJ1-4, with 7 nucleotides matching TRBD1. The CDR3 length is 15 residues. Germline lookup yields CDR1 KGHSH and CDR2 LQKENI. CDR3 loop: CASSPPGQTSEKLFF. CDR3 sequence (DNA): TGTGCCAGCTCTCCTCCGGGACAGACTAGTGAAAAACTGTTTTTT.